The 26 T cell receptor beta chains in this list originate from one sample, sequenced in a study of breast tumors, draining lymph nodes, adjacent tissues. TCRdb ran MiXCR on the multiplex PCR reads and lists one entry per CDR3 protein. This sample has some 65,000 distinct CDR3 sequences; approximately 45% occur once, and the top ten carry over 7.5%. Sample: breast tumor tissue. The receptors were sampled from a female donor with breast cancer. Some clones in this sample may be carry-over from other donors' samples.

Comments on this clonotype: Since a much larger clone is just one base distant, this may be a read error. In DNA form, the CDR3 reads TGTGCCAGCAGTCTGACACCTAGCACAGATACGCAGTATTTT. This codes for CASSLTPSTDTQYF. The J gene is TRBJ2-3, the V gene TRBV6-1; D is uncertain. The length of the CDR3 is 14 residues. Germline CDR1 MNHNS, CDR2 SASEGT. V was trimmed by 5 bases and J by 0 bases, leaving 9 bases between them.

Notes on this clonotype: One end of the junction fails to match germline, which may point to a read error. V usage is TRBV7-8 and J usage is TRBJ1-4, with 9 nucleotides matching TRBD1. The germline V gene encodes CDR1 SGHVS and CDR2 FQNEAQ. CDR3 length: 16 residues. CDR3 nucleotide sequence: TGTGCCAGCGAATCGGGACAGGGCTCCTACAATGAAAAACCGTTTTTT. Translated: CASESGQGSYNEKPFF.

The chain uses TRBV10-3 and TRBJ2-7; the D gene is possibly TRBD2 (6 bases). V lost 3 bases and J 6 bases, leaving 15 bases between the germline ends. Germline CDR1 ENHRY, CDR2 SYGVKD. This CDR3 comprises 14 residues. The CDR3 is CAISEGWTKPEQYF. The CDR3 coding sequence is TGTGCCATCAGTGAAGGGTGGACTAAGCCCGAGCAGTACTTC.

This clonotype is medium-sized by share. This chain uses TRBV5-1 with TRBJ1-6; a possible D gene is TRBD1 (5 bases). Trimming cost V 0 bases and J 7 bases, with 14 bases left between them. CDR1 SGHRS and CDR2 YFSETQ come from the germline V gene. The CDR3 sequence is 16 residues long. The CDR3 coding sequence is TGCGCCAGCAGCTTGGACCCGGGACGGGCGAATTCACCCCTCCACTTT. Residues: CASSLDPGRANSPLHF.

V is TRBV4-1 and J is TRBJ1-2; 10 positions agree with TRBD1. V lost 0 bases to trimming and J lost 2 bases; unmatched junction nucleotides: 15. The CDR3 is 20 residues long. The germline CDR1 and CDR2 sequences are MGHRA and YSYEKL. The DNA of the CDR3 is TGCGCCAGCAGCCAAGAGGTAGCGGGGACAGGGGTCCCCTTGAACTATGGCTACACCTTC. This translates into CASSQEVAGTGVPLNYGYTF.

Many counts were recorded for this clonotype. V gene TRBV6-6 combines with J gene TRBJ1-2; the match to TRBD1 covers 9 bases. The J segment lost 4 bases and the V segment lost 6 bases, leaving 9 bases of the junction unmatched. The germline gives CDR1 MNHNY, CDR2 SVGAGI (reference sequence). The CDR3 is 15 residues long. The CDR3 here is CASRPRTGEGYGYTF. The DNA of the CDR3 is TGTGCCAGCAGACCCCGGACAGGGGAGGGCTATGGCTACACCTTC.

This clonotype was detected ten times or more. The chain joins TRBV5-1 to TRBJ1-6; no clear D gene. V was clipped by 5 bases and J by 7 bases, with 7 bases between them. Germline CDR1 reads SGHRS; CDR2 reads YFSETQ. This CDR3 region has 12 residues. CDR3: CASSEANSPLHF. In nucleotides, the CDR3 is TGCGCCAGCAGTGAGGCGAATTCACCCCTCCACTTT.

This clonotype appeared a few times. This may come from a read error, since a much larger clone is one base off. The CDR3 nucleotides are TGTGCCAGCAGCCGTGGGACAGCAGCCTACGAGCAGTACTTC. It yields the protein CASSRGTAAYEQYF. The gene calls are TRBV5-8 and TRBJ2-7; the match to TRBD1 covers 7 bases. The V and J ends lost 4 bases and 2 bases, in that order; junction bases with no gene match: 6. There are 14 residues in the CDR3. The germline V gene encodes CDR1 SGHTS and CDR2 YDEGEE.

The chain couples TRBV6-6 to TRBJ1-6, with unresolved D. Trimming stripped 5 bases from V and 7 bases from J, with 15 bases between. CDR3 length equals 15 residues. Germline V lookup: CDR1 MNHNY, CDR2 SVGAGI (reference sequence). CDR3 in DNA: TGTGCCAGCAGTGTCTTCTTCGGCGGGAATTCACCCCTCCACTTT. Its protein is CASSVFFGGNSPLHF.

In regard to this clonotype: The junction differs from germline at one of its ends, possibly a read error. The DNA for the CDR3 is TGTGCCAGCGCCATGGGAGGGGCGGTGGGGAGGGGGGGCCAGCACTTC. Its translation: CASAMGGAVGRGGQHF. This sequence joins TRBV7-2 and TRBJ2-5; TRBD2 might be the D (7 bases). Looked up from germline, CDR1 is SGHTA and CDR2 is FQGNSA. There are 16 residues in the CDR3.

This CDR3 reads CAISDTRNTGELFF. The DNA for the CDR3 is TGTGCCATCAGTGACACAAGGAACACCGGGGAGCTGTTTTTT. The chain is built from TRBV10-3 and TRBJ2-2; no definite D call. Trimming took off 3 bases at V and 1 base at J, with 6 bases between the two ends. The CDR3 totals 14 residues. Per the germline V gene, CDR1 is ENHRY and CDR2 is SYGVKD.

The chain has TRBV13 and TRBJ2-2, with D uncertain. This CDR3 is 15 amino acids long. Trimming stripped 6 bases from V and 2 bases from J, with 13 bases between. Per the germline V gene, CDR1 is PRHDT and CDR2 is FYEKMQ (reference sequence). For the CDR3, the DNA is TGTGCCAGCAGGGCCCCTCCAAGAAACACCGGGGAGCTGTTTTTT. It codes for CASRAPPRNTGELFF.

The chain combines TRBV20-1 with TRBJ2-7; 11 bases are a match to TRBD2. The CDR3 length is 14 residues. Germline values: CDR1 DFQATT, CDR2 SNEGSKA (reference sequence). Unmatched junction bases numbered 9, after V lost 4 bases and J lost 7 bases. CDR3 loop: CSAKGVAGGVEQYF. The CDR3, as DNA: TGCAGTGCTAAGGGGGTAGCGGGGGGGGTGGAGCAGTACTTC.

This clonotype was picked up one time. The gene calls are TRBV6-6 and TRBJ1-5; no clear D. Trimming left V 5 bases short and J 14 bases short, with 22 bases between. Germline values: CDR1 MNHNY, CDR2 SVGAGI (reference sequence). This CDR3 spans 14 amino acids. Here the CDR3 DNA reads TGTGCCAGCAGTCCCGGACTAGCGGTTAACTACGAGCATTTT. This sequence encodes CASSPGLAVNYEHF.

This rearrangement joins TRBV7-2 to TRBJ1-1; D is possibly TRBD1 (5 bases). The CDR3 covers 12 residues. The germline V and J ends were trimmed by 3 bases and 12 bases, with 14 bases remaining between them. Germline lookup yields CDR1 SGHTA and CDR2 FQGNSA. The CDR3 here is CASSFNRGAPFF. CDR3 bases: TGTGCCAGCAGCTTCAACCGGGGCGCCCCTTTCTTT.

To note about this clonotype: This may come from a read error, since a much larger clone is one base off. The chain joins TRBV12-5 to TRBJ2-1; D call uncertain. The V gene lost 4 bases and the J gene lost 9 bases, with 10 bases spanning the gap. Germline CDR1 is LGHNT and CDR2 is FRNRAP. CDR3 length: 12 residues. For the CDR3, the DNA is TGTGCTAGTGGTTCAGTGGGCTGTGAGCAGTTCTTC. This gives the protein CASGSVGCEQFF.

A remark on this clonotype: One end of the junction fails to match germline, which may point to a read error. The chain links TRBV15 to TRBJ1-1; 11 positions match TRBD1. The germline CDR1 and CDR2 sequences are LNHNV and YYDKDF (reference sequence). The CDR3 is 14 residues long. The CDR3 nucleotides are TGTGTCACCAGCGGGACAGGGGGGATCACTGAAGCTTTCTTT. This encodes CVTSGTGGITEAFF.

V usage is TRBV12-3 or TRBV12-4 and J usage is TRBJ1-5; D is perhaps TRBD1 (5 bases). The CDR3 has 14 residues. The V gene lost 2 bases and the J gene lost 5 bases, with 10 bases spanning the gap. CDR3 amino acids: CASSLRGWHQPQHF. For the CDR3, the DNA is TGTGCCAGCAGTTTACGGGGGTGGCATCAGCCCCAGCATTTT.

This clonotype was counted ten times or more. The rearrangement links TRBV20-1 to TRBJ2-7; 8 nucleotides align to TRBD2. J was trimmed by 0 bases and V by 6 bases; bases with no gene match: 4. Germline CDR1 is DFQATT and CDR2 is SNEGSKA (reference sequence). The CDR3 contains 13 residues. CDR3 residues: CSAPSGSSYEQYF. The CDR3 region has the DNA TGCAGTGCCCCCAGCGGGAGCTCCTACGAGCAGTACTTC.

The chain combines TRBV7-2 with TRBJ2-3; a possible D gene is TRBD2 (5 bases). CDR3 length: 14 amino acids. The germline CDR1 and CDR2 sequences are SGHTA and FQGNSA. V was clipped by 0 bases and J by 1 base, with 5 bases between them. The CDR3 bases are TGTGCCAGCAGCTTAGCTAGCGGCACAGATACGCAGTATTTT. Translating it yields CASSLASGTDTQYF.

The table lists this clonotype with many counts. Since a much larger clone is just one base distant, this may be a read error. The V and J genes are TRBV20-1 and TRBJ1-2, with D tentatively TRBD1 (6 bases). The germline CDR1 and CDR2 sequences are DFQATT and SNEGSKA (reference sequence). The V end lost 5 bases, the J end lost 8 bases, and 21 bases lay between the germline ends. This CDR3 comprises 14 residues. CDR3 DNA: TGCAGTGCTTCGATACCGACAGGCAGTGCCGGCTACACCTTC. Translation: CSASIPTGSAGYTF.

Notes on this clonotype: Lacking the conserved final phenylalanine or tryptophan, this CDR3 likely reflects a read error. V gene TRBV2 combines with J gene TRBJ2-3; weak D call: TRBD2 (5 bases). V was shortened by 4 bases and J by 2 bases, with 13 bases between the two germline ends. The CDR3 is made up of 15 amino acids. Germline assignment: CDR1 SNHLY and CDR2 FYNNEI. The CDR3 sequence: CASSGGLANTDTQYL. CDR3 DNA sequence: TGTGCCAGCAGTGGAGGGCTGGCGAACACAGATACGCAGTATCTT.

The rearrangement joins TRBV5-1 to TRBJ2-1; 7 nucleotides match TRBD2. The CDR3 length is 15 residues. Germline V gives CDR1 SGHRS, CDR2 YFSETQ. Trimming cost V 3 bases and J 4 bases; bases outside gene matches: 7. Here the CDR3 reads CASSSITSEYNEQFF. The CDR3, as DNA: TGCGCCAGCAGCTCAATAACTAGCGAATACAATGAGCAGTTCTTC.

This chain joins TRBV5-6 and TRBJ2-1; no clear D. V was cut by 0 bases and J by 3 bases, with 13 bases left in between. The germline gives CDR1 SGHDT, CDR2 YYEEEE. CDR3 length equals 16 residues. The CDR3 here is CASSLEQIERYNEQFF. The CDR3 DNA follows: TGTGCCAGCAGCTTGGAGCAGATAGAGCGCTACAATGAGCAGTTCTTC.

To note about this clonotype: At one end, the junction sequence differs from germline, possibly due to a read error. The genes are TRBV4-2 and TRBJ2-5, with unresolved D. The CDR3 length is 17 residues. CDR1 is LGHNA and CDR2 is YNFKEQ in the germline V gene. Written as DNA, the CDR3 is TGTGCCAGCAGCCAAGGTTCTCAAACGACGAACCAAGAGACCCGGTACTTC. Protein sequence: CASSQGSQTTNQETRYF.

Points on this clonotype: A read error may produce the germline difference seen at one junction end. V and J are TRBV11-3 and TRBJ2-5; TRBD1 matches at 9 bases. The length of the CDR3 is 14 residues. The germline V gene encodes CDR1 SGHNT and CDR2 YENEEA. CDR3 in amino acids: CASSSGDREETQYF. CDR3 nucleotide sequence: TGCGCCAGCAGCTCGGGGGACAGGGAGGAGACCCAGTACTTC.